This T cell receptor beta chain was captured by sequencing in a study of CD8+CD57+ T cells in acquired aplastic anemia. Study information: Mean DNA quantity obtained from sorted CD4+ and CD8+ cells was about 3 ug. Study observations and caveats: Patients were compared with controls for CD8+ Simpson's diversity, and no significant difference emerged.

As regards this clonotype: Its antigen is unknown. One end of the junction does not line up with germline, which may come from a read error.

This CDR3 region has 17 residues. The germline gives CDR1 MNHEY, CDR2 SMNVEV (reference sequence). The template for TCR beta VDJ and CDR3 sequence profiling was genomic DNA. TCRdb re-analysed the reads in MiXCR, keeping a single row per CDR3 protein. The table lists 150,000 to 200,000 distinct CDR3 sequences, about 64% of them singletons. This chain joins TRBV27 and TRBJ1-3, with D uncertain. The specimen sequenced was sorted CD4+, CD8+, or CD8+CD57+ T cells (not recorded which) from PBMCs. This clonotype was sampled from a human donor with severe aplastic anemia or a healthy control (not recorded which). The CDR3 reads CASSLSIAHASGNTVYF. The CDR3 region has the DNA TGTGCCAGCAGTTTATCGATAGCCCATGCCTCTGGAAACACCGTATATTTT.